The clone carrying this T cell receptor (beta chain) was detected a few times. The antigen is not known. This entry belongs to a study of early T cells in non-severe SARS-CoV-2 infection. Looking at the study overall: Sequenced bulk RNA came from whole blood that was unsorted, and chains were unpaired. Study-wide results and caveats: Comparison of clonotypes with VDJdb favored anti-spike CD8 responses while missing private and CD4 specificities.

Trimming left V 4 bases short and J 3 bases short, with 16 bases between. Germline loops: CDR1 SGHKS, CDR2 YYEKEE (reference sequence). There are 15 residues in the CDR3. Unique molecular identifiers tagged individual cDNA molecules. TCRdb used MiXCR to reprocess the 5' RACE reads, holding one entry per CDR3 protein. The sample includes more than 50,000 distinct CDR3 sequences, less than 9.5% of them seen just once. The clonotype was recovered from an adult who was a healthcare worker with PCR-confirmed SARS-CoV-2 infection or an uninfected control (not recorded which). This chain joins TRBV5-5 and TRBJ1-1; D gene ambiguous. The sample taken for sequencing was whole blood. The CDR3 sequence is CASSGRVQAYTEAFF. CDR3 coding DNA: TGTGCCAGCAGCGGAAGGGTTCAGGCTTACACTGAAGCTTTCTTT.